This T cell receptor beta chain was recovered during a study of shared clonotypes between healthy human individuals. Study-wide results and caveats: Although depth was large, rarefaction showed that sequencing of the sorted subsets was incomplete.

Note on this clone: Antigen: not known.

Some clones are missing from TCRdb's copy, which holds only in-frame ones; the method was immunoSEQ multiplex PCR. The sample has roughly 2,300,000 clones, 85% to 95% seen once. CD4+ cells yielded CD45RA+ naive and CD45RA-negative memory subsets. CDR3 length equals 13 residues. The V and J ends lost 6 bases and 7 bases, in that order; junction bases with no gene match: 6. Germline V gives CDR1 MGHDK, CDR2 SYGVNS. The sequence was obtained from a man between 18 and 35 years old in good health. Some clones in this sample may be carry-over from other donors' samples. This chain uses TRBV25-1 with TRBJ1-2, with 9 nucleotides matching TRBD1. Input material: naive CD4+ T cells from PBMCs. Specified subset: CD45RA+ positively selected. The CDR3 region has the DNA TGTGCCAGCAGAGGCACAGGGGGCTCTGGCTACACCTTC. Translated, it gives CASRGTGGSGYTF.